The rows below give T cell receptor beta chains drawn from one sample of a study of blood T cells in healthy people across ages. TCRdb re-called the 5' RACE reads through MiXCR, storing one row per CDR3 protein. The sample includes around 870,000 distinct CDR3 sequences, 29% seen only once; the top ten take about 18%. The sample was blood. The receptors were sampled from a woman at least 80 years old in good health. The CDR3 runs from the conserved cysteine through the conserved F or W. A D gene is named only where the DNA matches it firmly. Part of the rows lack a size; the others show once, few, many or a class for expanded clones.

>NA|TRBJ2-4|TRBV2|NA
CASSGFGVSIAKNIQYF
TGTGCCAGCAGTGGATTTGGGGTCAGCATAGCCAAAAACATTCAGTACTTC
>NA|TRBJ1-2|TRBV6-5|many
CASRQQANYGYTF
TGTGCCAGCAGACAACAGGCAAACTATGGCTACACCTTC
>NA|TRBJ1-1|TRBV6-2/TRBV6-3|few
CASSYPKTSYTEAFF
TGTGCCAGCAGTTATCCCAAAACAAGTTACACTGAAGCTTTCTTT
>NA|TRBJ2-3|TRBV6-2/TRBV6-3|NA
CASSYRGTPSTDMQYF
TGTGCCAGCAGTTACCGGGGTACTCCTAGCACAGATATGCAGTATTTT
>NA|TRBJ2-1|TRBV5-6|NA
CASSLDVSSYNEQFF
TGTGCCAGCAGCCTGGACGTCAGCTCCTACAATGAGCAGTTCTTC
>NA|TRBJ2-5|TRBV7-3|NA
CASSLLAMGGTQYF
TGTGCCAGCAGCTTACTAGCTATGGGAGGGACCCAGTACTTC
>NA|TRBJ1-4|TRBV11-2|few
CASSLARGTNEKLFF
TGTGCCAGCAGCTTAGCCCGGGGGACTAATGAAAAACTGTTTTTT
>NA|TRBJ2-3|TRBV7-2|NA
CASSLAIGWGDTQYF
TGTGCCAGCAGCTTAGCCATAGGGTGGGGAGATACGCAGTATTTT
>NA|TRBJ1-2|TRBV6-5|NA
CASSTGGKRRTF
TGTGCCAGCAGCACCGGGGGAAAACGGCGCACCTTC
>NA|TRBJ1-4|TRBV5-5|many
CASSPESRSTNEKLFF
TGTGCCAGCAGCCCAGAATCACGTTCGACTAATGAAAAACTGTTTTTT
>NA|TRBJ2-6|TRBV7-8|many
CASSLGSPGANVLTF
TGTGCCAGCAGCCTGGGGTCTCCTGGGGCCAACGTCCTGACTTTC
>NA|TRBJ1-1|TRBV3-1|NA
CASSQPSGVGAFF
TGTGCCAGCAGCCAACCATCGGGGGTGGGGGCTTTCTTT
>TRBD2|TRBJ2-7|TRBV29-1|NA
CSISSGSDEQYF
TGCAGCATATCCAGCGGGAGTGACGAGCAGTACTTC
>NA|TRBJ2-7|TRBV28|many
CASSADRVGEQYF
TGTGCCAGCAGTGCGGACAGAGTGGGGGAGCAGTACTTC
>TRBD2|TRBJ2-7|TRBV20-1|NA
CSARGLAGDPSYEQYF
TGCAGTGCCAGAGGACTAGCGGGAGACCCGTCCTACGAGCAGTACTTC
>TRBD1|TRBJ2-5|TRBV7-9|few
CASSLEGGARETQYF
TGTGCCAGCAGCTTGGAAGGGGGCGCCCGGGAGACCCAGTACTTC
>NA|TRBJ2-5|TRBV7-2|many
CASSSAPLGETQYF
TGTGCCAGCAGCTCGGCCCCATTGGGAGAGACCCAGTACTTC
>TRBD1|TRBJ2-1|TRBV5-1|many
CASSLAGTGDHNEQFF
TGCGCCAGCAGCTTGGCCGGGACAGGGGATCACAATGAGCAGTTCTTC
>TRBD2|TRBJ2-1|TRBV2|NA
CASSDAAGAYNEQFF
TGTGCCAGCAGTGACGCGGCGGGAGCCTACAATGAGCAGTTCTTC
>TRBD1|TRBJ2-7|TRBV12-3/TRBV12-4|many
CASREGQGPYEQYF
TGTGCCAGCAGGGAGGGACAGGGGCCCTACGAGCAGTACTTC
>TRBD1|TRBJ2-1|TRBV12-3/TRBV12-4|many
CASSPAQTGKNYNEQFF
TGTGCCAGCAGTCCCGCCCAGACAGGGAAAAACTACAATGAGCAGTTCTTC
>TRBD1|TRBJ2-3|TRBV5-1|few
CASSLSPRGQADTQYF
TGCGCCAGCAGCTTGAGTCCAAGGGGGCAGGCAGATACGCAGTATTTT
>TRBD1|TRBJ1-6|TRBV4-3|few
CASSQVAGGGGPLHF
TGCGCCAGCAGCCAAGTCGCAGGGGGAGGAGGGCCCCTCCACTTT
>NA|TRBJ1-2|TRBV4-1|many
CASSQDRAVYGYTF
TGCGCCAGCAGCCAAGATAGGGCAGTCTATGGCTACACCTTC
>NA|TRBJ2-3|TRBV7-2|NA
CASSLPTLRTDTQYF
TGTGCCAGCAGCTTACCGACCCTCCGCACAGATACGCAGTATTTT
>NA|TRBJ1-4|TRBV7-9|NA
CASSLILAGEKLFF
TGTGCCAGCAGCTTAATATTGGCCGGTGAAAAACTGTTTTTT